This T cell receptor beta chain derives from a study of response to subunit inactivated influenza vaccine. Findings of the study overall: The authors suggested that few new T cells are recruited per seasonal influenza vaccination.

TCRdb analysed the RT-PCR reads with MiXCR anew, one entry per CDR3 protein. This repertoire shows about 780,000 distinct CDR3 sequences, approximately 18% found once; its top ten account for approximately 11%. This CDR3 contains 15 residues. Germline assignment: CDR1 MDHEN and CDR2 SYDVKM. Trimming left V 7 bases short and J 5 bases short, with 20 bases between. Note on this clonotype: Its antigen remains unknown.

Sequences were derived from PBMCs from blood, sampled more than 4 days after vaccination. The chain has TRBV28 and TRBJ2-5; D is perhaps TRBD1 (5 bases). This receptor was obtained from a man aged 50 to 59 who received an inactivated influenza vaccine. The CDR3 loop reads CASTIAQGSQETQYF. CDR3 sequence (DNA): TGTGCCAGCACCATAGCCCAGGGATCCCAGGAGACCCAGTACTTC.